The clone carrying this T cell receptor (beta chain) was seen repeatedly, ten times or more. Per germline, CDR1 SQVTM and CDR2 ANQGSEA. With 3 bases clipped from V and 0 bases from J, the junction kept 8 bases outside the gene matches. The CDR3 has 16 residues. Using its own MiXCR run on the multiplex PCR reads, TCRdb lists one record per CDR3 protein. This table has about 80,000 distinct CDR3 sequences, about 21% appearing once. The lymph nodes were axillary draining lymph nodes from breast cancer patients. These data are taken from a study of breast tumors, draining lymph nodes, adjacent tissues. This sequence joins TRBV29-1 and TRBJ2-5, with 9 bases lining up with TRBD2. The TCR sequence derives from a female donor with breast cancer. Some clones in this sample may be carry-over from other donors' samples. Sequencing was performed on axillary lymph node tissue. The CDR3 coding sequence is TGCAGCGTTGAGTTAGCGGGGGAGGCGTACCAAGAGACCCAGTACTTC. As protein: CSVELAGEAYQETQYF.